These 23 T cell receptor beta chains originate from one sample sequenced in a study of beta chain features in type 1 diabetes. Whole-study findings and limits: In every one of the four CD4+ subsets, TCRB CDR3s were moderately but significantly shorter in Type 1 diabetes patients.

Of the isolated RNA, all was reverse transcribed, and so the sequenced material was expressed TCRB transcripts. Using immunoSEQ multiplex PCR, the repertoire was profiled, and TCRdb retains in-frame clones only, with some absent. Of a few hundred thousand clones in the sample, around 10% were seen once. Which antigens these TCRs recognize remains unknown. The sample comprised central memory CD4+ T cells from blood. The receptors derive from a man younger than 40 with type 1 diabetes.

This clone has a handful of counts. The chain joins TRBV28 to TRBJ2-7, with TRBD1 identical over 7 bases. V was pared by 8 bases and J by 6 bases, with 19 bases of the junction left unmatched. CDR1 is MDHEN, CDR2 SYDVKM, per germline. The CDR3 sequence is 16 residues long. In nucleotides, the CDR3 is TGTGCCAGCGGGGGATCCAGGGGGTTACTCGAGCGCGAGCAGTACTTC. This translates into CASGGSRGLLEREQYF. The variable domain in full, completed from reference TRBV28 and TRBJ2-7, reads DVKVTQSSRYLVKRTGEKVFLECVQDMDHENMFWYRQDPGLGLRLIYFSYDVKMKEKGDIPEGYSVSREKKERFSLILESASTNQTSMYLCASGGSRGLLEREQYFGPGTRLTVT.

This chain connects TRBV9 to TRBJ1-4; D remains unclear. The CDR3 contains 16 residues. Germline CDR1 SGDLS, CDR2 YYNGEE. V was shortened by 0 bases and J by 5 bases, with 14 bases between the two germline ends. CDR3 protein: CASSVGEVGGNEKLFF. The CDR3 DNA follows: TGTGCCAGCAGCGTAGGTGAAGTCGGAGGGAATGAAAAACTGTTTTTT.

The V and J genes are TRBV4-3 and TRBJ1-1; no clear D. The CDR3 runs 14 residues. V gave up 3 bases and J gave up 10 bases, with 18 bases separating them. The germline V gene encodes CDR1 LGHNA and CDR2 YSLEER. CDR3 bases: TGCGCCAGCAGCCAGGAAGAGGGAATGGGTTCAGCTTTCTTT. Encoded protein: CASSQEEGMGSAFF.

The V call is TRBV2, the J call TRBJ1-4; D is possibly TRBD1 (5 bases). The CDR3 covers 14 residues. Germline V lookup: CDR1 SNHLY, CDR2 FYNNEI. V lost 3 bases and J 8 bases, leaving 13 bases between the germline ends. The CDR3 nucleotides read TGTGCCAGCAGTGAGCGGGGACCGCGGGAAAAACTGTTTTTT. Translated, it gives CASSERGPREKLFF.

There are many counts of this clone. The J gene is TRBJ2-6, the V gene TRBV19; a weak D match, TRBD2 (5 bases). V was pared by 8 bases and J by 8 bases, with 16 bases between. This CDR3 comprises 14 residues. In germline, CDR1 is LNHDA, CDR2 SQIVND (reference sequence). Here the CDR3 DNA reads TGTGCCAGTTCACCGGGATTCTCCACCAACGTCCTGACTTTC. It is translated as CASSPGFSTNVLTF.

This clone has a handful of counts. The V call is TRBV11-2, the J call TRBJ2-5, with D perhaps matching TRBD2 (6 bases). Germline lookup yields CDR1 SGHAT and CDR2 FQNNGV. V gave up 3 bases and J gave up 2 bases, with 10 bases separating them. The CDR3 runs to 14 residues. The CDR3 is CASSLGGYQETQYF. The CDR3 region has the DNA TGTGCCAGCAGCTTGGGGGGTTATCAAGAGACCCAGTACTTC.

V and J are TRBV2 and TRBJ2-5; 8 bases are shared with TRBD1. Unmatched junction bases numbered 3, after V lost 8 bases and J lost 1 base. The CDR3 has 13 amino acids. The germline V gene encodes CDR1 SNHLY and CDR2 FYNNEI. As DNA, the CDR3 is TGTGCCAGCCTCGGACAGGGCCAAGAGACCCAGTACTTC. Protein sequence: CASLGQGQETQYF. The entire variable domain, with the rest obtained from reference TRBV2 and TRBJ2-5, is as follows: EPEVTQTPSHQVTQMGQEVILRCVPISNHLYFYWYRQILGQKVEFLVSFYNNEISEKSEIFDDQFSVERPDGSNFTLKIRSTKLEDSAMYFCASLGQGQETQYFGPGTRLLVL.

This clone came up many times. The chain uses TRBV4-3 and TRBJ2-7; D remains unclear. Between the trimmed V and J ends, which lost 0 bases and 2 bases, there was a span of 2 bases. CDR1 is LGHNA and CDR2 is YSLEER in the germline V gene. The CDR3 spans 12 residues. In DNA, the CDR3 is TGCGCCAGCAGCCAAGAGGCCTACGAGCAGTACTTC. Protein: CASSQEAYEQYF.

The sample holds a few counts of this clone. The chain combines TRBV6-5 with TRBJ1-2; D uncertain. The CDR3 is 13 amino acids. The V gene lost 9 bases and the J gene lost 1 base, with 12 bases spanning the gap. The V gene's germline CDR1 is MNHEY and CDR2 SVGAGI. The CDR3: CASLFTVNYGYTF. CDR3 sequence (DNA): TGTGCCAGTCTCTTTACAGTTAACTATGGCTACACCTTC.

The rearrangement joins TRBV11-2 to TRBJ2-5; TRBD1 aligns across 10 bases. CDR3 length equals 14 residues. Losses at the gene ends were 7 bases for V and 2 bases for J; bases not matched to a gene: 4. Germline V CDR1 and CDR2: SGHAT, FQNNGV. CDR3 nucleotides: TGTGCCAGCAACCGGGACAGGGGACAAGAGACCCAGTACTTC. This sequence encodes CASNRDRGQETQYF.

The chain has TRBV7-2 and TRBJ2-5; 11 bases agree with TRBD1. This CDR3 comprises 13 residues. Germline V lookup: CDR1 SGHTA, CDR2 FQGNSA. The junction had 5 bases not matched to a gene; V was cut back by 5 bases and J by 9 bases. CDR3 protein: CASSKGQGEAQYF. The CDR3 DNA follows: TGTGCCAGCAGCAAGGGACAGGGGGAGGCCCAGTACTTC.

The chain carries TRBV4-1 and TRBJ2-3; 10 bases are a match to TRBD2. V lost 6 bases, J lost 3 bases, and 0 bases stayed unmatched. In germline, CDR1 is MGHRA, CDR2 YSYEKL. The CDR3 contains 13 residues. The CDR3 nucleotides are TGCGCCAGCAGGACTAGCGGGACAGATACGCAGTATTTT. Its translation is CASRTSGTDTQYF.

This clone occurred a few times. The V and J genes are TRBV7-2 and TRBJ2-4; no firm D call. V was trimmed by 0 bases and J by 6 bases, leaving 6 bases between them. This CDR3 spans 13 amino acids. CDR1 and CDR2 from the germline V gene are SGHTA and FQGNSA. The CDR3 is CASSLALVNIQYF. CDR3 in DNA: TGTGCCAGCAGCTTAGCTCTCGTAAACATTCAGTACTTC. Full variable domain (outside the CDR3, taken from reference TRBV7-2 and TRBJ2-4): GAGVSQSPSNKVTEKGKDVELRCDPISGHTALYWYRQSLGQGLEFLIYFQGNSAPDKSGLPSDRFSAERTGGSVSTLTIQRTQQEDSAVYLCASSLALVNIQYFGAGTRLSVL.

CDR3 amino acids: CAWSGFVGTKRYEQYF. The DNA for the CDR3 is TGTGCCTGGAGTGGATTTGTGGGGACCAAAAGGTACGAGCAGTACTTC. The rearrangement joins TRBV30 to TRBJ2-5; the D call may be TRBD1 or TRBD2 (5 bases each). The J call may be faulty, since TRBJ2-7 better matches the DNA end. CDR1 is GTSNPN, CDR2 SVGIG, per germline (reference sequence). This CDR3 contains 16 residues.

In this sample, this clone turned up a few times. In DNA form, the CDR3 reads TGTGCCATCTCTAGAATTCTAGCGGGCATTCTGAACACAGATACGCAGTATTTT. Its protein product is CAISRILAGILNTDTQYF. The genes are TRBV10-3 and TRBJ2-3; 8 positions agree with TRBD2. J gave up 2 bases and V 8 bases, and 18 bases lay outside the gene matches. Germline V CDR1 and CDR2: ENHRY, SYGVKD. This CDR3 is 18 amino acids long.

This clone has only a few counts. This rearrangement joins TRBV19 to TRBJ1-2; 10 nucleotides align to TRBD1. The V segment lost 7 bases and the J segment 7 bases; nucleotides outside the gene matches: 12. Germline V gene data show CDR1 as LNHDA and CDR2 as SQIVND (reference sequence). This CDR3 has 15 amino acids. CDR3 sequence (DNA): TGTGCCAGTACTATGGACAGGGGGACTTCGGCTGGCTACACCTTC. Protein product: CASTMDRGTSAGYTF.

This clone was counted a few times. V usage is TRBV6-1 and J usage is TRBJ2-1; 9 bases map to TRBD2. CDR1 is MNHNS and CDR2 is SASEGT in the germline V gene. V lost 4 bases and J lost 8; bases outside the gene matches: 0. The CDR3 spans 12 residues. The CDR3 loop is CASSGLADEQFF. The CDR3 DNA sequence: TGTGCCAGCAGTGGACTAGCGGATGAGCAGTTCTTC.

The V gene is TRBV6-1, the J gene TRBJ1-1; a possible D gene is TRBD1 (5 bases). Per germline, CDR1 MNHNS and CDR2 SASEGT. The V gene lost 5 bases and the J gene lost 4 bases, with 17 bases spanning the gap. The CDR3 is 15 residues long. The CDR3 DNA is TGTGCCAGCAGTAGCCAGGGCCGGGTTCGCACTGAAGCTTTCTTT. Protein product: CASSSQGRVRTEAFF.

The chain is built from TRBV5-5 and TRBJ1-2, with TRBD1 matching 7 bases. The CDR3 runs to 15 residues. The V gene's germline CDR1 is SGHKS and CDR2 YYEKEE (reference sequence). V shed 0 bases and J 5 bases; nucleotides not matched to a gene: 7. The CDR3 DNA reads as TGTGCCAGCAGCTTGGAGGCGGGACAGACATATGGCTACACCTTC. It codes for CASSLEAGQTYGYTF.

V usage is TRBV7-3 and J usage is TRBJ2-7; a weak D match, TRBD2 (6 bases). Per the germline V gene, CDR1 is SGHTA and CDR2 is FQGTGA. This CDR3 spans 15 amino acids. V was cut by 5 bases and J by 7 bases, with 21 bases left in between. This chain's CDR3 is CASSATRDSSGEQYF. Written as DNA, the CDR3 is TGTGCCAGCAGCGCGACCCGGGACTCCTCGGGGGAGCAGTACTTC.

This clone was observed a handful of times. CDR3 bases: TGTGCCAGCAGCCATGGACTGACAGGGCGCCAAGAGACCCAGTACTTC. Amino acids: CASSHGLTGRQETQYF. The chain recombines TRBV14 with TRBJ2-5, with 7 bases matching TRBD1. This CDR3 spans 16 amino acids. Trimming cost V 3 bases and J 1 base; bases outside gene matches: 8. The germline CDR1 and CDR2 sequences are SGHDN and FVKESK.

This chain connects TRBV10-2 to TRBJ2-7; no reliable D call. Per germline, CDR1 WSHSY and CDR2 SAAADI. This CDR3 region has 14 residues. The V gene lost 3 bases and the J gene lost 0 bases, with 9 bases spanning the gap. CDR3 amino acids: CASSDPASSYEQYF. CDR3 bases: TGCGCCAGCAGTGATCCCGCCAGCTCCTACGAGCAGTACTTC.

This clone was observed once. The V and J genes are TRBV6-1 and TRBJ1-4; D is unresolved. The V gene lost 3 bases and the J gene lost 6 bases, with 14 bases spanning the gap. From germline, CDR1 is MNHNS and CDR2 SASEGT. The CDR3 is 15 residues long. CDR3 region: CASSDVARNYEKLFF. The CDR3 region has the DNA TGTGCCAGCAGTGACGTGGCCAGAAATTATGAAAAACTGTTTTTT.